This entry lists 14 T cell receptor beta chains sequenced from one sample in a study of OX40 agonist ivuxolimab in advanced cancers. This table comes from immunoSEQ multiplex PCR, and its TCRdb copy is limited to in-frame clones, with some not included. The table shows around 80,000 clones, with around 86% occurring only once. The sequenced sample was CD4+ or CD8+ T cells sorted from blood, obtained in a trial of the OX40 agonist ivuxolimab. These TCRs come from an adult with an advanced solid tumor such as melanoma, head and neck, liver or kidney cancer.

V and J are TRBV30 and TRBJ2-5; D gene uncertain. V was pared by 5 bases and J by 1 base, with 14 bases between. CDR1 GTSNPN and CDR2 SVGIG come from the germline V gene (reference sequence). The CDR3 length is 14 residues. The CDR3 region has the DNA TGTGCCTGGGCCTGGTGGGGATCCCAAGAGACCCAGTACTTC. Its protein product is CAWAWWGSQETQYF.

V and J are TRBV6-5 and TRBJ1-1; unclear D gene. V dropped 5 bases and J dropped 0 bases, with 7 bases sitting between them. The CDR3 consists of 13 residues. In germline, CDR1 is MNHEY, CDR2 SVGAGI. CDR3 amino acids: CASSATVNTEAFF. The CDR3 coding sequence is TGTGCCAGCAGTGCAACGGTGAACACTGAAGCTTTCTTT.

The chain links TRBV5-1 to TRBJ2-5; D may be TRBD1 (6 bases). Germline V gene lookup returns CDR1 SGHRS and CDR2 YFSETQ. The V gene lost 4 bases and the J gene lost 7 bases, with 20 bases spanning the gap. This CDR3 spans 15 amino acids. CDR3 in DNA: TGCGCCAGCAGCGTGGAAGACAGGTTGAGAGGGACCCAGTACTTC. It codes for CASSVEDRLRGTQYF.

Details on this clone: Given a much more abundant clone one base away, this may be a read error. The chain recombines TRBV29-1 with TRBJ1-2; perhaps TRBD1 as D (6 bases). Germline assignment: CDR1 SQVTM and CDR2 ANQGSEA. This CDR3 is built from 12 residues. As DNA, the CDR3 is TGCAGCGGAGTACAGGGTGACTATAGCTACACCTTC. Encoded protein: CSGVQGDYSYTF.

The rearrangement joins TRBV18 to TRBJ1-1; maybe TRBD1 (6 bases). There are 16 residues in the CDR3. Germline-derived CDR1 and CDR2 are KGHSH and LQKENI. The germline V and J ends were trimmed by 2 bases and 4 bases, with 17 bases remaining between them. The CDR3: CASSPNPGGLGTEAFF. DNA of the CDR3: TGTGCCAGCTCACCAAACCCGGGGGGGCTGGGCACTGAAGCTTTCTTT.

This chain joins TRBV6-5 and TRBJ1-5, with D tentatively TRBD1 (6 bases). V shed 4 bases and J shed 3 bases, with 10 bases lying between them. The germline gives CDR1 MNHEY, CDR2 SVGAGI. This CDR3 comprises 14 residues. CDR3 protein: CASSLNRDNQPQHF. DNA of the CDR3: TGTGCCAGCAGTTTAAACAGGGACAATCAGCCCCAGCATTTT.

This clone has only one observation. J is TRBJ1-2 and V is TRBV6-4; 8 bases align to TRBD1. Per the germline V gene, CDR1 is MRHNA and CDR2 is SNTAGT. V was pared by 5 bases and J by 4 bases, with 3 bases of the junction left unmatched. The CDR3 has 13 residues. The CDR3 DNA is TGTGCCAGCAGTACCACAGGGGGCTATGGCTACACCTTC. Amino acids: CASSTTGGYGYTF.

The chain joins TRBV18 to TRBJ2-4, with TRBD2 matching over 8 bases. The junction had 10 bases not matched to a gene; V was cut back by 6 bases and J by 3 bases. Germline V gene sequence: CDR1 KGHSH, CDR2 LQKENI. The CDR3 consists of 16 residues. The CDR3 coding sequence is TGTGCCAGCTCCACCAGTGTGCGGGAGGTCAAAAACATTCAGTACTTC. Translation gives CASSTSVREVKNIQYF.

V and J are TRBV19 and TRBJ1-1; D possibly corresponds to TRBD1 (5 bases). CDR3 length: 18 residues. CDR1 is LNHDA, CDR2 SQIVND, per germline (reference sequence). Trimming removed 6 bases from V and 0 bases from J, with 23 bases in between. CDR3 nucleotides: TGTGCCAGTAGCCCCCTGAGGGCAGGGCTGGAGATGAACACTGAAGCTTTCTTT. This encodes CASSPLRAGLEMNTEAFF.

The rearrangement joins TRBV10-3 to TRBJ2-3; 11 bases match TRBD2. This CDR3 region has 17 residues. The germline gives CDR1 ENHRY, CDR2 SYGVKD. V lost 6 bases, J lost 4 bases, and 12 bases stayed unmatched. CDR3 sequence reads: CAIRADNSGGAPDTQYF. CDR3 DNA: TGTGCCATCAGGGCAGATAATAGCGGGGGGGCTCCAGATACGCAGTATTTT.

The chain employs TRBV5-8 and TRBJ2-7; D might be TRBD1 (6 bases). Per the germline V gene, CDR1 is SGHTS and CDR2 is YDEGEE. The CDR3 runs 14 residues. V was clipped by 2 bases and J by 6 bases, with 15 bases between them. CDR3 DNA: TGTGCCAGCAGCTTATTACAGGGTACTGCCGAGCAGTACTTC. Amino acids: CASSLLQGTAEQYF.

The J gene is TRBJ2-7, the V gene TRBV7-9, with 8 bases that match TRBD1. The germline CDR1 and CDR2 sequences are SEHNR and FQNEAQ (reference sequence). This CDR3 comprises 14 residues. V was pared by 5 bases and J by 5 bases, with 8 bases of the junction left unmatched. The DNA for the CDR3 is TGTGCCAGCAGCGATACCTTGACAGGGGACGAGCAGTACTTC. It codes for CASSDTLTGDEQYF.

The genes are TRBV4-2 and TRBJ2-3; 7 bases match TRBD1. CDR3 length equals 17 residues. The V gene end was trimmed by 2 bases and the J gene end by 3 bases; junction bases not matched to a gene: 11. Germline V gives CDR1 LGHNA, CDR2 YNFKEQ. The CDR3 here is CASSQLFDRVGTDTQYF. The CDR3 DNA is TGTGCCAGCAGCCAATTGTTCGACAGGGTGGGGACAGATACGCAGTATTTT.

The rearrangement links TRBV30 to TRBJ1-6; D unclear. The ends were cut back, 2 bases at V and 9 bases at J, with 17 bases in the middle. This CDR3 is built from 15 residues. Germline assignment: CDR1 GTSNPN and CDR2 SVGIG (reference sequence). DNA of the CDR3: TGTGCCTGGAGTAACGGCTGGACCAGTGGTTCACCCCTCCACTTT. It specifies CAWSNGWTSGSPLHF.